This TCR beta chain was recorded in a study of blood T cell repertoires in COVID-19. There are 16 residues in the CDR3. From germline, CDR1 is LGHDT and CDR2 YNNKEL (reference sequence). V was trimmed by 4 bases and J by 2 bases, leaving 17 bases between them. Clones were sequenced by immunoSEQ multiplex PCR, and TCRdb holds only the in-frame ones, with some missing. The sample has around 400,000 clones; 70% to 90% are singletons. The chain carries TRBV3-1 (or the pseudogene TRBV3-2) and TRBJ1-2; D might be TRBD1 (6 bases). The source material was peripheral blood. The sequence came from a woman aged 60-75 years with COVID-19, enrolled during active disease. As DNA, the CDR3 is TGTGCCAGCAGCCCCCCTGGGACAACCCAAAACTATGGCTACACCTTC. Protein: CASSPPGTTQNYGYTF.